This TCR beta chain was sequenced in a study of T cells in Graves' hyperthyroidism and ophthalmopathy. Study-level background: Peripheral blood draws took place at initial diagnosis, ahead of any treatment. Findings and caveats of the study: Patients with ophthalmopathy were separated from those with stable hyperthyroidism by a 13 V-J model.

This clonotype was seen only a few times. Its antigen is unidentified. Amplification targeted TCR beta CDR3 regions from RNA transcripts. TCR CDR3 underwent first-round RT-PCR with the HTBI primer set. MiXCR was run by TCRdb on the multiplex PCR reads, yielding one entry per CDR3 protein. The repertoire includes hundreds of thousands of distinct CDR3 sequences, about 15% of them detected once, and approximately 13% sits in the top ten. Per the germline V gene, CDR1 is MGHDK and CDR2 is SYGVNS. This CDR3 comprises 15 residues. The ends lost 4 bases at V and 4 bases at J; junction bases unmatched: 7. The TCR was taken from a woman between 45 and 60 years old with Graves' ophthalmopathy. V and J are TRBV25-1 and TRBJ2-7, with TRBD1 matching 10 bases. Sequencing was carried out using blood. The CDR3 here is CASSVPGQGFYEQYF. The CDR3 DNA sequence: TGTGCCAGCAGTGTACCGGGACAGGGGTTTTACGAGCAGTACTTC.